Following are 23 T cell receptor beta chains from one sample sequenced in a study of CD8 T cells in ankylosing spondylitis. One entry per CDR3 protein, called by TCRdb with MiXCR from the 5' RACE reads. The table records approximately 60,000 distinct CDR3 sequences, over 5% of them present only once. Material: synovial fluid, either unsorted or a sorted T cell fraction (not recorded which). These TCRs come from a male donor with ankylosing spondylitis.

CDR3 bases: TGTGCCACCAGTGATCTAGCAGAGACCCAGTACTTC. Translation: CATSDLAETQYF. The chain uses TRBV24-1 and TRBJ2-5; D perhaps matches TRBD2 (5 bases). This CDR3 is built from 12 residues. Germline V gene lookup returns CDR1 KGHDR and CDR2 SFDVKD. Trimming shortened V by 3 bases and J by 4 bases, and 5 bases separated the two germline ends.

This clonotype was seen repeatedly, ten times or more. The chain recombines TRBV7-2 with TRBJ1-2, with D perhaps matching TRBD1 (5 bases). V was pared by 1 base and J by 5 bases, with 11 bases between. CDR1 is SGHTA and CDR2 is FQGNSA in the germline V gene. The length of the CDR3 is 14 residues. The DNA for the CDR3 is TGTGCCAGCAGCTTAGAGACAGAGCGATATGGCTACACCTTC. This encodes CASSLETERYGYTF.

This clonotype was seen only a few times. This chain links TRBV27 with TRBJ2-7, with a tentative D call TRBD1 (6 bases). The germline V gene encodes CDR1 MNHEY and CDR2 SMNVEV (reference sequence). This CDR3 comprises 14 residues. Trimming removed 2 bases at V and 4 bases at J, with 12 bases between. The CDR3 loop is CASSLKDRLYEQYF. CDR3 in DNA: TGTGCCAGCAGTTTAAAGGACAGACTTTACGAGCAGTACTTC.

This clonotype is labeled medium-sized. J is TRBJ1-2 and V is TRBV29-1, with 12 bases identical to TRBD1. The junction had 5 bases not matched to a gene; V was cut back by 0 bases and J by 6 bases. The CDR3 runs to 15 residues. Germline assignment: CDR1 SQVTM and CDR2 ANQGSEA. Here the CDR3 DNA reads TGCAGCGTTGAAGATTGGGACAGGGGGCCCGATGGCTACACCTTC. Amino acids: CSVEDWDRGPDGYTF. Using reference TRBV29-1 and TRBJ1-2 for the parts outside the CDR3, the full variable domain is SAVISQKPSRDICQRGTSLTIQCQVDSQVTMMFWYRQQPGQSLTLIATANQGSEATYESGFVIDKFPISRPNLTFSTLTVSNMSPEDSSIYLCSVEDWDRGPDGYTFGSGTRLTVV.

The chain is built from TRBV5-1 and TRBJ1-6; TRBD1 aligns across 7 bases. V shed 0 bases and J 5 bases; nucleotides not matched to a gene: 2. CDR3 length: 15 amino acids. Germline V CDR1 and CDR2: SGHRS, YFSETQ. The CDR3 sequence is CASSLGTGNNSPLHF. DNA of the CDR3: TGCGCCAGCAGCTTGGGGACAGGCAATAATTCACCCCTCCACTTT.

This clonotype was seen at least ten times. The genes are TRBV20-1 and TRBJ1-6, with TRBD1 matching 7 bases. This CDR3 spans 13 amino acids. V trimming: 0 bases; J trimming: 10 bases; junction bases outside the gene matches: 3. CDR1 and CDR2 from the germline V gene are DFQATT and SNEGSKA (reference sequence). DNA for the CDR3: TGCAGTGCTAGAGATCAGGGACAGTCACCCCTCCACTTT. This sequence encodes CSARDQGQSPLHF.

This clonotype came up many times. An end of the junction does not agree with germline; a read error may underlie this. V is TRBV3-1 and J is TRBJ2-1; 7 nucleotides match TRBD2. From germline, CDR1 is LGHDT and CDR2 YNNKEL (reference sequence). CDR3 length: 13 amino acids. The CDR3 loop is CASSQDAGLAVVF. The CDR3 bases are TGTGCCAGCAGCCAAGATGCTGGGCTAGCGGTGGTCTTC.

This clonotype was counted a few times. The chain joins TRBV18 to TRBJ1-1; D unresolved. The CDR3 spans 15 residues. CDR1 is KGHSH, CDR2 LQKENI, per germline. Trimming took off 1 base at V and 5 bases at J, with 14 bases between the two ends. In DNA, the CDR3 is TGTGCCAGCTCACCACTTATGGGGTTTCGGACTGAAGCTTTCTTT. This sequence encodes CASSPLMGFRTEAFF. Complete variable domain (other parts from reference TRBV18 and TRBJ1-1): NAGVMQNPRHLVRRRGQEARLRCSPMKGHSHVYWYRQLPEEGLKFMVYLQKENIIDESGMPKERFSAEFPKEGPSILRIQQVVRGDSAAYFCASSPLMGFRTEAFFGQGTRLTVV.

There are many counts of this clonotype. The chain uses TRBV28 and TRBJ2-7; unclear D gene. The V end was cut by 6 bases, the J end by 6 bases, with 18 bases between. Germline lookup yields CDR1 MDHEN and CDR2 SYDVKM. The CDR3 has 14 amino acids. CDR3 bases: TGTGCCAGCAGAACCAACGGGCAACGGCGCGAGCAGTACTTC. It specifies CASRTNGQRREQYF.

The CDR3 nucleotides read TGTGCCAGCAGTTCAAGCGGGAGCGGGGTAGATACGCAGTATTTT. This sequence encodes CASSSSGSGVDTQYF. The chain couples TRBV6-2 or TRBV6-3 to TRBJ2-3; 8 positions agree with TRBD2. Germline loops: CDR1 MNHEY, CDR2 SVGEGT. V lost 4 bases to trimming and J lost 5 bases; unmatched junction nucleotides: 8. This CDR3 is 15 amino acids long.

The sample holds many counts of this clonotype. The chain employs TRBV20-1 and TRBJ2-2; tentative D call: TRBD2 (5 bases). The V end lost 6 bases, the J end lost 4 bases, and 18 bases lay between the germline ends. The CDR3 spans 15 residues. CDR1 is DFQATT and CDR2 is SNEGSKA in the germline V gene (reference sequence). The CDR3: CSAMGVGGVTGELFF. CDR3 coding DNA: TGCAGTGCAATGGGAGTTGGTGGGGTCACCGGGGAGCTGTTTTTT.

This chain connects TRBV7-9 to TRBJ2-5; 11 bases map to TRBD2. The germline V gene encodes CDR1 SEHNR and CDR2 FQNEAQ (reference sequence). The CDR3 totals 17 residues. The V gene end was trimmed by 5 bases and the J gene end by 1 base; junction bases not matched to a gene: 9. The CDR3 coding sequence is TGTGCCAGCAGCGCACGACTAGCGGGATTTGGCCAAGAGACCCAGTACTTC. Translating it yields CASSARLAGFGQETQYF.

The chain employs TRBV6-1 and TRBJ1-5; a possible D gene is TRBD1 (5 bases). CDR3 length equals 14 residues. Germline CDR1 MNHNS, CDR2 SASEGT. Trimming removed 7 bases from V and 3 bases from J, with 13 bases in between. The chain's CDR3 is CASTRGTVNQPQHF. The CDR3 bases are TGTGCCAGCACCCGGGGGACGGTCAATCAGCCCCAGCATTTT.

This clonotype was recorded many times. The rearrangement uses TRBV10-3 and TRBJ2-1; D perhaps matches TRBD1 (5 bases). The germline V gene has CDR1 ENHRY and CDR2 SYGVKD. Trimming took 3 bases from V and 4 from J, leaving 13 bases between them. There are 15 residues in the CDR3. The CDR3 protein is CAISDPLRQYNEQFF. The CDR3 DNA reads TGTGCCATCAGTGATCCCTTACGACAGTACAATGAGCAGTTCTTC.

This clonotype was picked up many times. The chain recombines TRBV29-1 with TRBJ2-7; D might be TRBD1 or TRBD2, each matching 5 bases. V was clipped by 4 bases and J by 0 bases, with 16 bases between them. This CDR3 is built from 15 residues. The germline gives CDR1 SQVTM, CDR2 ANQGSEA. The CDR3 loop is CSVGGAGTSSYEQYF. The CDR3 DNA follows: TGCAGCGTTGGGGGCGCCGGGACCAGCTCCTACGAGCAGTACTTC.

This clonotype was recorded at least ten times. The gene calls are TRBV20-1 and TRBJ1-1; no firm D call. Germline V gene sequence: CDR1 DFQATT, CDR2 SNEGSKA (reference sequence). CDR3 length: 12 residues. The ends were cut back, 5 bases at V and 0 bases at J, with 7 bases in the middle. CDR3 sequence (DNA): TGCAGTGCTGGAGCCCTGAACACTGAAGCTTTCTTT. Its translation: CSAGALNTEAFF.

This clonotype turned up a few times. J is TRBJ2-7 and V is TRBV19, with TRBD1 matching over 7 bases. Germline V lookup: CDR1 LNHDA, CDR2 SQIVND (reference sequence). V lost 3 bases and J lost 5; bases outside the gene matches: 4. The CDR3 covers 13 residues. The DNA for the CDR3 is TGTGCCAGTAGTATCCAGGGGGTCGACGAGCAGTACTTC. Encoded protein: CASSIQGVDEQYF.

The sample holds many counts of this clonotype. The rearrangement joins TRBV29-1 to TRBJ1-2, with 7 bases aligning to TRBD1. V gave up 0 bases and J gave up 8 bases; unmatched junction bases: 9. The CDR3 sequence is 14 residues long. The germline V gene encodes CDR1 SQVTM and CDR2 ANQGSEA. The CDR3 loop reads CSVEERRGRWGYTF. The CDR3 coding sequence is TGCAGCGTTGAAGAGCGCAGGGGGAGGTGGGGCTACACCTTC. Full variable domain (missing parts from reference TRBV29-1 and TRBJ1-2): SAVISQKPSRDICQRGTSLTIQCQVDSQVTMMFWYRQQPGQSLTLIATANQGSEATYESGFVIDKFPISRPNLTFSTLTVSNMSPEDSSIYLCSVEERRGRWGYTFGSGTRLTVV.

The V and J genes are TRBV18 and TRBJ1-5, with a tentative D call TRBD1 (6 bases). The CDR3 covers 14 residues. Trimming removed 2 bases from V and 5 bases from J, with 10 bases in between. Germline assignment: CDR1 KGHSH and CDR2 LQKENI. CDR3 loop: CASSPEAGDQPQHF. DNA for the CDR3: TGTGCCAGCTCACCAGAAGCAGGGGATCAGCCCCAGCATTTT.

The sample holds a few counts of this clonotype. The chain uses TRBV7-6 and TRBJ2-7; 9 nucleotides line up with TRBD1. The trim removed 4 bases at V and 5 bases at J, leaving 6 bases unmatched. Germline CDR1 is SGHVS and CDR2 is FNYEAQ. The CDR3 extends over 14 amino acids. The CDR3 here is CASSSGTGMDEQYF. The CDR3 region has the DNA TGTGCCAGCAGCTCCGGGACAGGGATGGACGAGCAGTACTTC.

This clonotype was seen ten or more times. The rearrangement links TRBV7-6 to TRBJ2-5; TRBD1 aligns across 8 bases. Germline-derived CDR1 and CDR2 are SGHVS and FNYEAQ. The junction had 10 bases not matched to a gene; V was cut back by 5 bases and J by 5 bases. The length of the CDR3 is 15 residues. The CDR3 region is CASSPKTGAGETQYF. The CDR3 nucleotides are TGTGCCAGCAGCCCCAAGACAGGGGCGGGGGAGACCCAGTACTTC.

This clonotype was counted at least ten times. Here the CDR3 DNA reads TGTGCCATCAGTCCGCTTACCGCGGGTCAAGAGACCCAGTACTTC. As protein: CAISPLTAGQETQYF. The rearrangement links TRBV10-3 to TRBJ2-5, with a weak D call TRBD2 (5 bases). V lost 5 bases to trimming and J lost 2 bases, with 15 bases between them. The length of the CDR3 is 15 residues. Per the germline V gene, CDR1 is ENHRY and CDR2 is SYGVKD.

At least ten counts were recorded for this clonotype. The rearrangement joins TRBV6-1 to TRBJ2-1; weak D call: TRBD2 (5 bases). The CDR3 runs to 14 residues. V lost 3 bases, J lost 6 bases, and 12 bases lay in between. Germline CDR1 is MNHNS and CDR2 is SASEGT. The CDR3 here is CASSDRGVSNEQFF. DNA of the CDR3: TGTGCCAGCAGTGACCGGGGTGTCAGCAATGAGCAGTTCTTC.